The 22 T cell receptor beta chains below were found in one sample sequenced in a study of blood T cell repertoires in COVID-19. The method was immunoSEQ multiplex PCR; TCRdb's version includes in-frame clones alone and lacks a portion of them. The profile shows about 75,000 clones, roughly 84% of them singletons. The sequenced material came from peripheral blood. These receptors were taken from a woman aged 50 to 60 with acute or convalescent COVID-19.

The chain couples TRBV7-9 to TRBJ2-5, with D unresolved. The CDR3 is made up of 12 amino acids. Trimming shortened V by 5 bases and J by 5 bases, and 9 bases separated the two germline ends. Germline lookup yields CDR1 SEHNR and CDR2 FQNEAQ (reference sequence). DNA of the CDR3: TGTGCCAGCAGCGACAACCGGGAGACCCAGTACTTC. It codes for CASSDNRETQYF.

The genes are TRBV4-1 and TRBJ1-3; D not resolved. V was trimmed by 1 base and J by 0 bases, leaving 7 bases between them. The CDR3 consists of 15 residues. CDR1 and CDR2 from the germline V gene are MGHRA and YSYEKL. CDR3 DNA sequence: TGCGCCAGCAGCCAAGTCTACCTCTCTGGAAACACCATATATTTT. Translated: CASSQVYLSGNTIYF.

V and J are TRBV7-8 and TRBJ2-4; D is possibly TRBD1 (5 bases). Trimming shortened V by 2 bases and J by 12 bases, and 14 bases separated the two germline ends. CDR1 is SGHVS, CDR2 FQNEAQ, per germline. The CDR3 is 13 amino acids. The CDR3 nucleotides are TGTGCCAGCAGCTTAAAATTGGACACCGATCAGTACTTC. Its translation is CASSLKLDTDQYF.

This clone has more than one count but fewer than ten. The chain employs TRBV6-2 or TRBV6-3 and TRBJ1-5; tentatively, D is TRBD1 (5 bases). The V and J ends lost 3 bases and 6 bases respectively, with 15 bases between them. This CDR3 is built from 15 residues. Germline CDR1 reads MNHEY; CDR2 reads SVGEGT. CDR3 DNA sequence: TGTGCCAGCAGTTATGGGGGAGGAAGGAGTCAGCCCCAGCATTTT. This sequence encodes CASSYGGGRSQPQHF.

As concerns this clone: An end of the junction does not agree with germline; a read error may underlie this. V usage is TRBV28 and J usage is TRBJ2-7; TRBD1 matches 7 bases. From germline, CDR1 is MDHEN and CDR2 SYDVKM. CDR3 length: 11 amino acids. The CDR3, as DNA: TGTGCCAGCAGTTCTCGGACAGGATTGAACTTC. This codes for CASSSRTGLNF.

The chain uses TRBV30 and TRBJ2-1, with D perhaps TRBD1 (6 bases). The V and J ends lost 0 bases and 3 bases respectively, with 12 bases between them. Germline CDR1 and CDR2: GTSNPN and SVGIG (reference sequence). CDR3 length equals 15 residues. The CDR3 bases are TGTGCCTGGAGTGTAGGTACGGGACACTACAATGAGCAGTTCTTC. Amino acids: CAWSVGTGHYNEQFF.

The V call is TRBV11-1, the J call TRBJ2-7; D gene ambiguous. This CDR3 contains 13 residues. CDR1 is SGHAT and CDR2 is FQDESV in the germline V gene (reference sequence). Trimming pared 2 bases from V and 2 bases from J, leaving 7 bases between. The CDR3 loop is CASSLRVTYEQYF. CDR3 nucleotide sequence: TGTGCCAGCAGCTTACGGGTCACCTACGAGCAGTACTTC.

This clone was counted a single time. The chain recombines TRBV5-6 with TRBJ1-6; D call uncertain. Germline V gene data show CDR1 as SGHDT and CDR2 as YYEEEE. The CDR3 contains 15 residues. V was pared by 4 bases and J by 9 bases, with 17 bases between. The CDR3 DNA reads TGTGCCAGCAGCCCCAGACTAACGGGGTCTTCACCCCTCCACTTT. Protein product: CASSPRLTGSSPLHF.

Here the CDR3 reads CASRRQGSADTQYF. The CDR3 region has the DNA TGTGCCAGCAGGAGACAGGGTAGTGCAGATACGCAGTATTTT. J is TRBJ2-3 and V is TRBV27, with 7 bases lining up with TRBD1. Unmatched junction bases numbered 7, after V lost 6 bases and J lost 4 bases. Germline CDR1 and CDR2: MNHEY and SMNVEV (reference sequence). There are 14 residues in the CDR3.

This clone was seen only a few times. J is TRBJ1-1 and V is TRBV7-9, with D tentatively TRBD1 (5 bases). V lost 6 bases and J lost 12, with 20 bases in between. CDR1 SEHNR and CDR2 FQNEAQ come from the germline V gene (reference sequence). The CDR3 has 13 amino acids. The CDR3 DNA is TGTGCCAGCAGGGGGAGGGGAAGTCCAGGCCCTTTCTTT. Translation: CASRGRGSPGPFF.

V is TRBV10-3 and J is TRBJ2-7; 9 nucleotides agree with TRBD1. This CDR3 has 12 residues. J lost 4 bases, V lost 10 bases, and 5 bases had no gene match. Germline V gene sequence: CDR1 ENHRY, CDR2 SYGVKD. The CDR3 is CATQTGGYEQYF. The CDR3 nucleotides are TGTGCCACTCAGACAGGGGGATACGAGCAGTACTTC.

The rearrangement links TRBV28 to TRBJ1-5; TRBD1 aligns across 8 bases. Per germline, CDR1 MDHEN and CDR2 SYDVKM. Germline trimming cut 5 bases from V and 6 bases from J; bases unmatched to any gene: 9. This CDR3 spans 15 amino acids. The CDR3 coding sequence is TGTGCCAGCAGTCTCCGGACAGGGACGGGTCAGCCCCAGCATTTT. This sequence encodes CASSLRTGTGQPQHF. The full variable domain, completed using reference TRBV28 and TRBJ1-5, is DVKVTQSSRYLVKRTGEKVFLECVQDMDHENMFWYRQDPGLGLRLIYFSYDVKMKEKGDIPEGYSVSREKKERFSLILESASTNQTSMYLCASSLRTGTGQPQHFGDGTRLSIL.

To note about this clone: Compared with germline, one end of the junction differs, possibly owing to a read error. This chain connects TRBV15 to TRBJ1-5; D is uncertain. The CDR3 is 12 residues long. Germline CDR1 and CDR2: LNHNV and YYDKDF (reference sequence). The CDR3 reads CATSRDSLARDF. Written as DNA, the CDR3 is TGTGCCACCAGCAGAGACAGCCTGGCCCGGGATTTT.

The chain joins TRBV5-6 to TRBJ2-1, with TRBD1 as a possible D gene (6 bases). CDR3 size: 13 residues. Germline loops: CDR1 SGHDT, CDR2 YYEEEE. V gave up 5 bases and J gave up 6 bases, with 12 bases separating them. The CDR3 loop is CASRRTGFNEQFF. DNA for the CDR3: TGTGCCAGCAGACGAACAGGGTTCAATGAGCAGTTCTTC.

The count of this clone is one. The chain uses TRBV6-5 and TRBJ1-6, with D perhaps TRBD1 (5 bases). This CDR3 contains 13 residues. CDR1 and CDR2 from the germline V gene are MNHEY and SVGAGI. V lost 8 bases, J lost 5 bases, and 10 bases lay in between. The CDR3 spells CASQGSDNSPLHF. DNA for the CDR3: TGTGCCAGCCAGGGCAGCGATAATTCACCCCTCCACTTT.

The gene calls are TRBV7-3 and TRBJ2-3; 7 bases match TRBD2. Germline CDR1 is SGHTA and CDR2 is FQGTGA. The CDR3 consists of 15 residues. V was pared by 5 bases and J by 4 bases, with 9 bases of the junction left unmatched. CDR3 in DNA: TGTGCCAGCAGCCCACAAGCGGGGTCCGCAGATACGCAGTATTTT. Its translation is CASSPQAGSADTQYF.

Only a few counts were recorded for this clone. This chain uses TRBV4-3 with TRBJ2-7, with no clear D. CDR3 size: 12 residues. V was clipped by 5 bases and J by 6 bases, with 11 bases between them. Germline CDR1 is LGHNA and CDR2 is YSLEER. This chain's CDR3 is CASSFGPREQYF. For the CDR3, the DNA is TGCGCCAGCAGCTTTGGGCCCCGCGAGCAGTACTTC.

This clone was recorded only once. The junction departs from germline at one end; a sequencing error may be responsible. J is TRBJ2-3 and V is TRBV4-2, with D maybe TRBD2 (5 bases). CDR3 length: 17 residues. CDR1 and CDR2 from the germline V gene are LGHNA and YNFKEQ. The CDR3 reads CASSPLGVEGSRDTQYF. CDR3 nucleotide sequence: TGTGCCAGCAGCCCCCTGGGCGTCGAGGGTAGCAGAGATACGCAGTATTTT.

V and J are TRBV11-3 and TRBJ2-7, with 8 bases aligning to TRBD1. V lost 5 bases and J lost 0; bases outside the gene matches: 9. The CDR3 runs to 16 residues. From germline, CDR1 is SGHNT and CDR2 YENEEA. The CDR3 sequence: CASSPRRDRYSYEQYF. For the CDR3, the DNA is TGTGCCAGCAGCCCGAGGAGGGACAGGTACTCCTACGAGCAGTACTTC.

V usage is TRBV19 and J usage is TRBJ1-5; tentatively, D is TRBD1 (6 bases). This CDR3 spans 14 amino acids. V lost 4 bases and J lost 6, with 13 bases in between. Germline V gene lookup returns CDR1 LNHDA and CDR2 SQIVND (reference sequence). Here the CDR3 reads CASSNTGNAQPQHF. CDR3 coding DNA: TGTGCCAGTAGTAATACAGGGAATGCTCAGCCCCAGCATTTT.

This clone was seen a few times. The V call is TRBV30, the J call TRBJ2-1, with TRBD2 matching over 12 bases. V shed 5 bases, J shed 8 bases, and the junction held 7 bases outside the gene matches. Germline V gives CDR1 GTSNPN, CDR2 SVGIG (reference sequence). The CDR3 contains 14 residues. The CDR3 DNA is TGTGCCTGGCGCCTAGCGGGAGGGCCCCATGAGCAGTTCTTC. Its protein is CAWRLAGGPHEQFF. Supplemented by reference TRBV30 and TRBJ2-1, the full variable domain reads SQTIHQWPATLVQPVGSPLSLECTVEGTSNPNLYWYRQAAGRGLQLLFYSVGIGQISSEVPQNLSASRPQDRQFILSSKKLLLSDSGFYLCAWRLAGGPHEQFFGPGTRLTVL.

The rearrangement joins TRBV19 to TRBJ2-1; 8 positions agree with TRBD2. V lost 5 bases, J lost 0 bases, and 18 bases stayed unmatched. The CDR3 length is 20 residues. Per germline, CDR1 LNHDA and CDR2 SQIVND (reference sequence). The CDR3 spells CASSAGPLAGTRSSYNEQFF. CDR3 coding DNA: TGTGCCAGTAGTGCGGGACCCCTTGCCGGGACTAGGAGCTCCTACAATGAGCAGTTCTTC.